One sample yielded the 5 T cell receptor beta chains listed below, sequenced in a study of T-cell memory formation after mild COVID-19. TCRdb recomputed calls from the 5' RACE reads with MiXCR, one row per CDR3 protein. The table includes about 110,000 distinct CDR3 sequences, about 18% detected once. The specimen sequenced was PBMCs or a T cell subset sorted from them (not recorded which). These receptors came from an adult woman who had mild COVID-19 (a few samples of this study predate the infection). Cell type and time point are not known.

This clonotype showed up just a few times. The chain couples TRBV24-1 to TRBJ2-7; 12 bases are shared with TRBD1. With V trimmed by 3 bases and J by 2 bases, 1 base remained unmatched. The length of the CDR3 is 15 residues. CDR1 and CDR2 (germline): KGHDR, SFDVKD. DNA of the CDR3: TGTGCCACCAGTGATGGGACAGGGGGCCCCTACGAGCAGTACTTC. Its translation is CATSDGTGGPYEQYF.

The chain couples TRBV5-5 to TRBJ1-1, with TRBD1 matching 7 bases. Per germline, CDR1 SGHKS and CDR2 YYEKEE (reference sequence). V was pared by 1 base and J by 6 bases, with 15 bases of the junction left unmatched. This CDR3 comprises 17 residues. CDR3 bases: TGTGCCAGCAGCTTGCAATGGAGACAGGGTATTTTGGCTGAAGCTTTCTTT. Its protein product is CASSLQWRQGILAEAFF. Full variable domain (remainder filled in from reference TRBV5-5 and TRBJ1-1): DAGVTQSPTHLIKTRGQQVTLRCSPISGHKSVSWYQQVLGQGPQFIFQYYEKEERGRGNFPDRFSARQFPNYSSELNVNALLLGDSALYLCASSLQWRQGILAEAFFGQGTRLTVV.

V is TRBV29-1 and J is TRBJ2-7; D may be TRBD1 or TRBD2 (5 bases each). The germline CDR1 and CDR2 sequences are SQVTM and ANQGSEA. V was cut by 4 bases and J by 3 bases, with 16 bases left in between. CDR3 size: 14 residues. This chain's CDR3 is CSVVGRDGGYEQYF. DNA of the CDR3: TGCAGCGTTGTAGGTCGGGACGGAGGCTACGAGCAGTACTTC.

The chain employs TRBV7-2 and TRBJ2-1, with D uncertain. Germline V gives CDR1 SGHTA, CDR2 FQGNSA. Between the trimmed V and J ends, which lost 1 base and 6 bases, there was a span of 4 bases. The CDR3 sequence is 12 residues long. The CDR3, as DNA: TGTGCCAGCAGCTTAGTAGTCAATGAGCAGTTCTTC. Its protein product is CASSLVVNEQFF.

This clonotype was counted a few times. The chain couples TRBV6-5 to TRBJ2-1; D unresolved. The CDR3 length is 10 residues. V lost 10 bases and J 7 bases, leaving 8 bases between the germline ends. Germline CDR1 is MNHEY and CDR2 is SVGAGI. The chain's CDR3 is CATFLNEQFF. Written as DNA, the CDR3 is TGTGCCACCTTCTTGAATGAGCAGTTCTTC.